This T cell receptor beta chain emerged from a study of shared clonotypes between healthy human individuals. Naive CD8 cells lacked CD45RO, underwent positive selection for CCR7 and left out terminally differentiated effector memory CD45RA+ cells. The V and J ends lost 5 bases and 3 bases respectively, with 14 bases between them. Per germline, CDR1 MDHEN and CDR2 SYDVKM. The CDR3 is made up of 15 amino acids. Data came from immunoSEQ multiplex PCR; TCRdb stores just in-frame clones and leaves some out. This table has about 580,000 clones, 98% appearing once. Material: naive CD8+ T cells sorted from blood. The J gene is TRBJ2-1, the V gene TRBV28, with D possibly being TRBD2 (5 bases). This TCR derives from a man aged 25 to 40 in good health. CDR3 nucleotide sequence: TGTGCCAGCAGTCCCCTGGCGGGCTACTACAATGAGCAGTTCTTC. Translation gives CASSPLAGYYNEQFF.